This T cell receptor (beta chain) came from a study of identical twins. MiXCR was run by TCRdb on the 5' RACE reads, yielding one entry per CDR3 protein. The data show more than 1.5 million distinct CDR3 sequences, around a third seen once. J gave up 6 bases and V 7 bases, and 4 bases lay outside the gene matches. The CDR3 is 12 amino acids. The germline CDR1 and CDR2 sequences are SNHLY and FYNNEI. The sequence was collected from a newborn girl in good health. The chain joins TRBV2 to TRBJ1-2; 8 bases align to TRBD1. The sequenced sample was cord blood. This CDR3 reads CASTGGQDGYTF. CDR3 DNA sequence: TGTGCCAGCACGGGGGGACAGGATGGCTACACCTTC.